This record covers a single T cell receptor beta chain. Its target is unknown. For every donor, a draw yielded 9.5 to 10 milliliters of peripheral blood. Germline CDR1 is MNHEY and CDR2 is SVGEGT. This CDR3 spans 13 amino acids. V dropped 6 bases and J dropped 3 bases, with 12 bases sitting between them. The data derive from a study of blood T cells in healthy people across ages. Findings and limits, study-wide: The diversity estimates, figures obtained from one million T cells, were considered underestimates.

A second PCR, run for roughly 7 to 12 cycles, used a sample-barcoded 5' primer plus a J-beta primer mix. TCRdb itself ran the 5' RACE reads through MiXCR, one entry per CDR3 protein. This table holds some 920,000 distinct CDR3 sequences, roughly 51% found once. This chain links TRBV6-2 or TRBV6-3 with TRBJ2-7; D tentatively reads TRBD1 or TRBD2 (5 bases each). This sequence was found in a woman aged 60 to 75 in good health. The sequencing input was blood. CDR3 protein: CASRAPGSYEQYF. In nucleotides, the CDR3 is TGTGCCAGCAGGGCCCCAGGGAGCTACGAGCAGTACTTC.